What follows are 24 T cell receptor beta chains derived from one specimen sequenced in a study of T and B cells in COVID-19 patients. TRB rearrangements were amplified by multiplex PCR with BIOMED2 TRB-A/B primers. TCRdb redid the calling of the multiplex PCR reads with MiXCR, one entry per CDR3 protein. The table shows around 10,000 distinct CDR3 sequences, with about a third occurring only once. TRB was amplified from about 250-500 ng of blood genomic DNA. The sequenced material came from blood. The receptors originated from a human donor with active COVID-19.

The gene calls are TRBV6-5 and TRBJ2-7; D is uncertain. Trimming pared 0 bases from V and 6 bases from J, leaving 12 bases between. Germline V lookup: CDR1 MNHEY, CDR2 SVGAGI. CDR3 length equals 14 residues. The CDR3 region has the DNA TGTGCCAGCAGTTACTCGAGTACTACTACCGAGCAGTACTTC. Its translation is CASSYSSTTTEQYF.

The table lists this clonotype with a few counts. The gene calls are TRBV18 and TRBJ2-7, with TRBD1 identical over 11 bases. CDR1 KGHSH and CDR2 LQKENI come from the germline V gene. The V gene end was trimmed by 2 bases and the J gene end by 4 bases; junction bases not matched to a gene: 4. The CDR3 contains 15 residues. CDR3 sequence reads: CASSPGGTGGYEQYF. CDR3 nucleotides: TGTGCCAGCTCACCAGGTGGGACAGGGGGGTACGAGCAGTACTTC.

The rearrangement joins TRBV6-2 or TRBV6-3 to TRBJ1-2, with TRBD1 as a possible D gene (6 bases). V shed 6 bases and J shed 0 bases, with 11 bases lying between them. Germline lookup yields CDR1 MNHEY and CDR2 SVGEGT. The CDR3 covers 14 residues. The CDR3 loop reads CASSRDTSNYGYTF. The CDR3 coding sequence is TGTGCCAGCAGCCGGGACACTTCTAACTATGGCTACACCTTC.

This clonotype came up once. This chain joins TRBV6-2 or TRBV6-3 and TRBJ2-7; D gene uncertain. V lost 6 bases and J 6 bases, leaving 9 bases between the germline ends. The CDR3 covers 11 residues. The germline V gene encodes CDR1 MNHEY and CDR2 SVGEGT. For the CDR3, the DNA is TGTGCCAGCAGGACCATCCGCGAGCAGTACTTC. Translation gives CASRTIREQYF.

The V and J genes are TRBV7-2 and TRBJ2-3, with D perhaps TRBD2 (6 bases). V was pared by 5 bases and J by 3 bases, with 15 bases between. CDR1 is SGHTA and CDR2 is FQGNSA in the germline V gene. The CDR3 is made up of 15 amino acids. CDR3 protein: CASSPSYRETDTQYF. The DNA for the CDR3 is TGTGCCAGCAGCCCCTCATATCGGGAGACAGATACGCAGTATTTT.

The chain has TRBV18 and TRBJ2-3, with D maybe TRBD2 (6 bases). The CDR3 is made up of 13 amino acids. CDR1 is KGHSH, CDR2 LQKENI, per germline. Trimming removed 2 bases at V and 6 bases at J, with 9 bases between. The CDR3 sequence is CASSPLEGDTQYF. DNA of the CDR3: TGTGCCAGCTCACCATTGGAGGGGGATACGCAGTATTTT.

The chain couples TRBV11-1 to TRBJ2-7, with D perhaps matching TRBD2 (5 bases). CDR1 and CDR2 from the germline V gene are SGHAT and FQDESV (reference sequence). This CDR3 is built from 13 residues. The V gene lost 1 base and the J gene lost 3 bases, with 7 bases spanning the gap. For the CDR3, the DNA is TGTGCCAGCAGCTTAGTCCGGGGCTACGAGCAGTACTTC. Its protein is CASSLVRGYEQYF.

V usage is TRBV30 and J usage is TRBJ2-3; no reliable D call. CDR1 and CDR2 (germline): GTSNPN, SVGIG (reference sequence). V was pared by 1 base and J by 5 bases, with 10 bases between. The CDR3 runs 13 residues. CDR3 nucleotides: TGTGCCTGGAGTGCGGCGATAGGAGATACGCAGTATTTT. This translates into CAWSAAIGDTQYF. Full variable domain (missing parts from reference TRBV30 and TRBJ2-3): SQTIHQWPATLVQPVGSPLSLECTVEGTSNPNLYWYRQAAGRGLQLLFYSVGIGQISSEVPQNLSASRPQDRQFILSSKKLLLSDSGFYLCAWSAAIGDTQYFGPGTRLTVL.

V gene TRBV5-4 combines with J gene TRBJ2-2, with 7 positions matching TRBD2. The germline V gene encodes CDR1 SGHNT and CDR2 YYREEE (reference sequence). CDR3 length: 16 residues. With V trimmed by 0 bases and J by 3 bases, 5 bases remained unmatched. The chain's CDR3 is CASSLAGLVDTGELFF. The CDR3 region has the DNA TGTGCCAGCAGCTTGGCTGGACTAGTTGACACCGGGGAGCTGTTTTTT.

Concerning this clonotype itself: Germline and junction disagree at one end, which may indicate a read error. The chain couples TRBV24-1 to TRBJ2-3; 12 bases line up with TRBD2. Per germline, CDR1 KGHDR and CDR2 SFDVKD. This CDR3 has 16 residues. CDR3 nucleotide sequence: TGTGCCATCAGTGAGTCTAGCGGGAGGGCCCCAGATACGCAGTATTTT. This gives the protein CAISESSGRAPDTQYF.

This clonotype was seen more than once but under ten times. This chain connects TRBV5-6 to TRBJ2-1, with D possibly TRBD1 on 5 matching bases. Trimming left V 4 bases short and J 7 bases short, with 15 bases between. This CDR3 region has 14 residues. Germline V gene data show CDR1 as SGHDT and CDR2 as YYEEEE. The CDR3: CASSPGLLRNEQFF. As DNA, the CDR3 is TGTGCCAGCAGCCCAGGGTTATTGAGGAATGAGCAGTTCTTC.

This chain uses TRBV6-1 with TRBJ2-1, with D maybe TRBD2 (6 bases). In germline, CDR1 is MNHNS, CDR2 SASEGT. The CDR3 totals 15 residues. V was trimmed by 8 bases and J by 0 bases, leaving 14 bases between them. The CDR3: CASHRDGSSYNEQFF. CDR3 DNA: TGTGCCAGCCACCGGGACGGGAGCTCCTACAATGAGCAGTTCTTC.

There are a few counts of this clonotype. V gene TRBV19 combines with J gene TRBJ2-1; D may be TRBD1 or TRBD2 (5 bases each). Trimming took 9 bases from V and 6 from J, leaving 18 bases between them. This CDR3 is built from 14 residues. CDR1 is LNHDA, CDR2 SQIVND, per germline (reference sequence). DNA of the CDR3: TGTGCCAGCTCCTCTCCCGGGACGATCAATGAGCAGTTCTTC. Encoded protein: CASSSPGTINEQFF. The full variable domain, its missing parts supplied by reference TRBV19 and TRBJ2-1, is DGGITQSPKYLFRKEGQNVTLSCEQNLNHDAMYWYRQDPGQGLRLIYYSQIVNDFQKGDIAEGYSVSREKKESFPLTVTSAQKNPTAFYLCASSSPGTINEQFFGPGTRLTVL.

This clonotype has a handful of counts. CDR3 coding DNA: TGTGCCTCACGGTGGCAGCATAATGAAAAACTGTTTTTT. Translation gives CASRWQHNEKLFF. The chain joins TRBV27 to TRBJ1-4; D ambiguous. The CDR3 contains 13 residues. V dropped 11 bases and J dropped 4 bases, with 14 bases sitting between them. CDR1 is MNHEY and CDR2 is SMNVEV in the germline V gene (reference sequence).

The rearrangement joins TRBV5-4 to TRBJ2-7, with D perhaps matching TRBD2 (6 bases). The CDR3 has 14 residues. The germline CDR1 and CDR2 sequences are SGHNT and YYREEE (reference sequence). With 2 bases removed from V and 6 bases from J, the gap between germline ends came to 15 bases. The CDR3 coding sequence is TGTGCCAGCAGCTTCGGAGTGGAGGGAACCGAGCAGTACTTC. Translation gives CASSFGVEGTEQYF.

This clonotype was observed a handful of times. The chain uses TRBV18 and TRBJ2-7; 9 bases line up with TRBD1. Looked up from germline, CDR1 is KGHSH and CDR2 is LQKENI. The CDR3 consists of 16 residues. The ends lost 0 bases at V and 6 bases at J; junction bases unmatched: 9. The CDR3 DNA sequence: TGTGCCAGCTCACCACCGAACACAGGGGGCATCCGCGAGCAGTACTTC. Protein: CASSPPNTGGIREQYF.

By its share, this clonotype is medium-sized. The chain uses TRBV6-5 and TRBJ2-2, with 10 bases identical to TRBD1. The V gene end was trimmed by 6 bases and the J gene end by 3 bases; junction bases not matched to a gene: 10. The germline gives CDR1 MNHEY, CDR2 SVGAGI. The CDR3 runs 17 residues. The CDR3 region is CASSTPPGTGDTGELFF. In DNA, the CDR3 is TGTGCCAGCAGCACCCCCCCCGGGACAGGGGACACCGGGGAGCTGTTTTTT.

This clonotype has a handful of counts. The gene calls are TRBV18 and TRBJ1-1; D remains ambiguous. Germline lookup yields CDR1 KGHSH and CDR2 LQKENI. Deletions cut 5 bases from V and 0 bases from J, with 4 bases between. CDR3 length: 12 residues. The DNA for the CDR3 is TGTGCCAGCTCAACATTGAACACTGAAGCTTTCTTT. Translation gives CASSTLNTEAFF.

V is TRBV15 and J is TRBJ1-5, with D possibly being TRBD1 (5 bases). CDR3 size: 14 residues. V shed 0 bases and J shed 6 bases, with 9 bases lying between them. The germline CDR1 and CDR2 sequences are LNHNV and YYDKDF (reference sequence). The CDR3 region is CATSREGQGQPQHF. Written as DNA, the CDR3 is TGTGCCACCAGCAGAGAAGGGCAGGGTCAGCCCCAGCATTTT.

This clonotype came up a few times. The CDR3 nucleotides read TGCAGTGCTCCTGGGACAGGGGCCTACAATGAGCAGTTCTTC. Residues: CSAPGTGAYNEQFF. The chain combines TRBV20-1 with TRBJ2-1; 10 bases match TRBD1. V was pared by 5 bases and J by 2 bases, with 3 bases of the junction left unmatched. Per germline, CDR1 DFQATT and CDR2 SNEGSKA (reference sequence). This CDR3 spans 14 amino acids.

The CDR3 nucleotides read TGTGCCAGTAGTATAGTGAACAACTATGGCTACACCTTC. Translated: CASSIVNNYGYTF. This chain uses TRBV19 with TRBJ1-2; D ambiguous. The CDR3 loop spans 13 amino acids. Looked up from germline, CDR1 is LNHDA and CDR2 is SQIVND (reference sequence). The V end was cut by 1 base, the J end by 2 bases, with 5 bases between. Full variable domain (remainder filled in from reference TRBV19 and TRBJ1-2): DGGITQSPKYLFRKEGQNVTLSCEQNLNHDAMYWYRQDPGQGLRLIYYSQIVNDFQKGDIAEGYSVSREKKESFPLTVTSAQKNPTAFYLCASSIVNNYGYTFGSGTRLTVV.

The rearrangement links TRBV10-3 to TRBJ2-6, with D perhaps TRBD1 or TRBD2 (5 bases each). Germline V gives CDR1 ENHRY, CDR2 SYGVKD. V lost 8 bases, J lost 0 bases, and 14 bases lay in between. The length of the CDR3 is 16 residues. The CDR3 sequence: CAIGETAISGANVLTF. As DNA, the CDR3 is TGTGCCATCGGGGAGACAGCGATCTCTGGGGCCAACGTCCTGACTTTC.

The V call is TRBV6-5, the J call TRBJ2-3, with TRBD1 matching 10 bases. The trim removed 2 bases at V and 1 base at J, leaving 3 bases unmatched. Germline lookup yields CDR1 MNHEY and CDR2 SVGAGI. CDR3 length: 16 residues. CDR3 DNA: TGTGCCAGCAGTTACGCTGGGACAGGGGGCACAGATACGCAGTATTTT. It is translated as CASSYAGTGGTDTQYF.

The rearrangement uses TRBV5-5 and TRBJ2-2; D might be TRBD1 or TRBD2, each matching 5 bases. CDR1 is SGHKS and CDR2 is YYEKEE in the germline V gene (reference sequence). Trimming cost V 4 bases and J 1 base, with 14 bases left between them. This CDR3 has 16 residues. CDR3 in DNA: TGTGCCAGCAGCCCCCGGGGCCATAAGAACACCGGGGAGCTGTTTTTT. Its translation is CASSPRGHKNTGELFF.